What follows are 17 T cell receptor beta chains derived from one specimen sequenced in a study of blood T cell repertoires in COVID-19 (dated by TCRdb to 2020 to 2022). Libraries were prepared through the immunoSEQ multiplex PCR assay. TCRdb stores this immuneACCESS table with in-frame sequences only. Part of the clones is absent; in the studies checked, under half of the shortfall reflects unresolved V genes, and no reason is known for the rest. This sample lists around 140,000 clones; approximately 84% were detected once. The ten largest clones represent around 3.7% of the sample. Sample: PBMCs or T cells enriched from blood (not recorded which). The source is a woman aged 45-60 years with acute COVID-19.

The chain couples TRBV5-1 to TRBJ2-2; D possibly corresponds to TRBD2 (7 bases). Trimming took off 4 bases at V and 7 bases at J, with 20 bases between the two ends. The CDR3 has 16 amino acids. CDR1 is SGHRS and CDR2 is YFSETQ in the germline V gene. The CDR3 DNA reads TGCGCCAGCAGCCCACTATGGGGGGGCGCGGGCGGGGAGCTGTTTTTT. It translates to CASSPLWGGAGGELFF.

Details on this clone: Distinct nucleotide sequences in the sample also encode this CDR3. The V and J genes are TRBV7-9 and TRBJ2-1, with a weak D call TRBD1 (5 bases). The germline V and J ends were trimmed by 1 base and 7 bases, with 8 bases remaining between them. From germline, CDR1 is SEHNR and CDR2 FQNEAQ (reference sequence). The length of the CDR3 is 13 residues. The CDR3 loop is CASSLGTSNEQFF. The CDR3, as DNA: TGTGCCAGCAGCTTAGGGACAAGTAATGAGCAGTTCTTC.

The rearrangement uses TRBV20-1 and TRBJ2-7, with 7 bases that match TRBD1. CDR3 length equals 11 residues. Germline CDR1 is DFQATT and CDR2 is SNEGSKA (reference sequence). V was clipped by 7 bases and J by 12 bases; unmatched bases: 12. CDR3 sequence reads: CSVRGSKTVYF. In DNA, the CDR3 is TGCAGTGTCAGGGGGAGTAAGACGGTGTACTTC.

The genes are TRBV13 and TRBJ2-1, with TRBD2 matching over 16 bases. V trimming: 5 bases; J trimming: 0 bases; junction bases outside the gene matches: 7. This CDR3 contains 19 residues. Germline values: CDR1 PRHDT, CDR2 FYEKMQ (reference sequence). The CDR3 DNA is TGTGCCAGCAGCCCTAGGGGACTAGCGGGGGGGTACTCCTACAATGAGCAGTTCTTC. This translates into CASSPRGLAGGYSYNEQFF. Based on the CDR3 plus reference TRBV13 and TRBJ2-1, the full variable domain is AAGVIQSPRHLIKEKRETATLKCYPIPRHDTVYWYQQGPGQDPQFLISFYEKMQSDKGSIPDRFSAQQFSDYHSELNMSSLELGDSALYFCASSPRGLAGGYSYNEQFFGPGTRLTVL.

The V gene is TRBV5-1, the J gene TRBJ1-2; D perhaps matches TRBD1 (5 bases). Germline values: CDR1 SGHRS, CDR2 YFSETQ. The ends were cut back, 4 bases at V and 4 bases at J, with 14 bases in the middle. CDR3 length: 14 amino acids. The CDR3 region is CASSPGDGSYGYTF. The CDR3 coding sequence is TGCGCCAGCAGCCCGGGGGATGGGTCCTATGGCTACACCTTC.

The chain uses TRBV10-3 and TRBJ2-5; D possibly corresponds to TRBD2 (5 bases). This CDR3 has 15 residues. The germline gives CDR1 ENHRY, CDR2 SYGVKD. The V gene lost 0 bases and the J gene lost 5 bases, with 13 bases spanning the gap. The CDR3 loop reads CAISESTTSGETQYF. DNA for the CDR3: TGTGCCATCAGTGAGTCGACCACGTCGGGGGAGACCCAGTACTTC.

The chain links TRBV5-1 to TRBJ1-1, with 7 nucleotides matching TRBD1. V gave up 0 bases and J gave up 1 base; unmatched junction bases: 12. The CDR3 sequence is 18 residues long. CDR1 and CDR2 (germline): SGHRS, YFSETQ. In DNA, the CDR3 is TGCGCCAGCAGCTTGGAGCGCGGTAGGGGGCGACGGAACACTGAAGCTTTCTTT. It yields the protein CASSLERGRGRRNTEAFF.

The V gene is TRBV19, the J gene TRBJ2-7; 7 bases map to TRBD1. The CDR3 is 15 residues long. The germline V gene has CDR1 LNHDA and CDR2 SQIVND (reference sequence). The trim removed 6 bases at V and 3 bases at J, leaving 11 bases unmatched. CDR3 in amino acids: CASRTGQDSSYEQYF. The CDR3, as DNA: TGTGCCAGTAGAACCGGACAGGATTCCAGCTACGAGCAGTACTTC.

The chain employs TRBV4-1 and TRBJ2-1, with D possibly being TRBD2 (5 bases). Trimming stripped 3 bases from V and 4 bases from J, with 19 bases between. This CDR3 region has 17 residues. Germline lookup yields CDR1 MGHRA and CDR2 YSYEKL. The CDR3 reads CASSQSPTRGSYNEQFF. CDR3 DNA sequence: TGCGCCAGCAGCCAGTCCCCAACTCGAGGGAGTTACAATGAGCAGTTCTTC.

J is TRBJ2-7 and V is TRBV6-5; TRBD1 matches 11 bases. This CDR3 spans 15 amino acids. Germline V gives CDR1 MNHEY, CDR2 SVGAGI. Trimming at V came to 5 bases and at J to 3 bases, leaving 6 bases not matched to a gene. The CDR3 reads CASSMPGQGGYEQYF. CDR3 DNA sequence: TGTGCCAGCAGTATGCCGGGACAGGGGGGCTACGAGCAGTACTTC.

The rearrangement joins TRBV5-1 to TRBJ2-1, with 7 bases aligning to TRBD2. The germline CDR1 and CDR2 sequences are SGHRS and YFSETQ. The CDR3 has 15 amino acids. V lost 3 bases to trimming and J lost 10 bases; unmatched junction nucleotides: 13. CDR3 amino acids: CASSSTWGGSGEQFF. The DNA of the CDR3 is TGCGCCAGCAGCTCAACCTGGGGCGGGAGCGGAGAGCAGTTCTTC.

The rearrangement uses TRBV18 and TRBJ1-6, with a possible D match to TRBD1 (5 bases). The CDR3 totals 15 residues. Trimming left V 8 bases short and J 5 bases short, with 16 bases between. The germline CDR1 and CDR2 sequences are KGHSH and LQKENI. In nucleotides, the CDR3 is TGTGCCAGCCGTGAAAGAGTAGGGGATAATTCACCCCTCCACTTT. It translates to CASRERVGDNSPLHF.

J is TRBJ1-2 and V is TRBV6-5, with TRBD1 matching over 9 bases. CDR1 and CDR2 from the germline V gene are MNHEY and SVGAGI. J lost 8 bases, V lost 5 bases, and 6 bases had no gene match. This CDR3 is 13 amino acids long. In DNA, the CDR3 is TGTGCCAGCAGTCAACAGGGGGCGCGGGGCTACACCTTC. The encoded protein is CASSQQGARGYTF.

The chain has TRBV7-9 and TRBJ1-5, with TRBD1 matching over 8 bases. V lost 4 bases, J lost 6 bases, and 2 bases stayed unmatched. Looked up from germline, CDR1 is SEHNR and CDR2 is FQNEAQ (reference sequence). This CDR3 spans 13 amino acids. CDR3 residues: CASSSTGVQPQHF. Written as DNA, the CDR3 is TGTGCCAGCAGCTCGACAGGGGTTCAGCCCCAGCATTTT.

The chain recombines TRBV5-8 with TRBJ2-3, with 8 bases lining up with TRBD2. The germline V gene encodes CDR1 SGHTS and CDR2 YDEGEE. The CDR3 consists of 15 residues. V was pared by 4 bases and J by 0 bases, with 4 bases of the junction left unmatched. The CDR3 sequence: CASSKGLVSTDTQYF. The DNA of the CDR3 is TGTGCCAGCAGCAAGGGACTAGTGAGCACAGATACGCAGTATTTT.

Notes on this clone: The sample holds other DNA sequences that translate to the same CDR3. The rearrangement uses TRBV5-1 and TRBJ1-4, with D unclear. The CDR3 totals 17 residues. CDR1 and CDR2 from the germline V gene are SGHRS and YFSETQ. V lost 0 bases to trimming and J lost 1 base, with 13 bases between them. DNA of the CDR3: TGCGCCAGCAGCTTGGGCGCCGGAGGTGGAACTAATGAAAAACTGTTTTTT. Protein product: CASSLGAGGGTNEKLFF.

This clone came up a few times. This CDR3 is CASSHGTAYNEQFF. The CDR3 nucleotides are TGCGCCAGCAGCCATGGGACTGCCTACAATGAGCAGTTCTTC. The chain couples TRBV4-3 to TRBJ2-1; tentative D call: TRBD2 (6 bases). V was trimmed by 3 bases and J by 2 bases, leaving 8 bases between them. The CDR3 is 14 amino acids. Germline loops: CDR1 LGHNA, CDR2 YSLEER.